The T cell receptor beta chain under discussion was sequenced for a study of beta chain features in type 1 diabetes. The wider study: Patients were similar to healthy donors in age and gender (as well as in cell yields). General study findings and limits: In all four CD4+ subsets, TCRB CDR3 length was significantly, moderately reduced in type 1 diabetes. Still unanswered here is whether HLA type influences TCRB rearrangement.

Germline V lookup: CDR1 DFQATT, CDR2 SNEGSKA (reference sequence). The ends were cut back, 5 bases at V and 11 bases at J, with 9 bases in the middle. The CDR3 runs to 9 residues. Every donor provided one heparinised blood draw, which averaged about 116 mL. The investigators reverse transcribed all of the isolated RNA, so they sequenced expressed TCRB transcripts. The table came from immunoSEQ multiplex PCR; TCRdb's copy has only in-frame clones and leaves some out. The sample includes some 200,000 clones, roughly a tenth of them seen just once. This clone was counted between two and nine times. As yet, its antigen is unknown.

This receptor was identified in a young man in good health. Sequenced: central memory CD4+ T cells from blood. This chain connects TRBV20-1 to TRBJ1-1; D uncertain. The DNA of the CDR3 is TGCAGTGCTCCCCCGCGCGCTTTCTTT. This codes for CSAPPRAFF.